These 27 T cell receptor beta chains came from one sample sequenced in a study of T cells in Graves' hyperthyroidism and ophthalmopathy. The investigators amplified TCR beta CDR3 regions from RNA transcripts. Researchers ran a first-round RT-PCR on the TCR CDR3 using the HTBI primer set. Via MiXCR, TCRdb re-called the multiplex PCR reads, giving one row per CDR3 protein. The profile covers 400,000 to 550,000 distinct CDR3 sequences, with around 15% appearing a single time and 15% to 20% taken by the ten largest. The sequenced material came from blood. Receptors were obtained from a woman under 30 with Graves' hyperthyroidism.

At least ten counts were recorded for this clonotype. The chain joins TRBV3-1 to TRBJ1-4, with D possibly being TRBD1 (5 bases). Germline V lookup: CDR1 LGHDT, CDR2 YNNKEL (reference sequence). V lost 4 bases to trimming and J lost 8 bases, with 14 bases between them. The CDR3 is 14 amino acids. CDR3 protein: CASSPSAGAEKLFF. For the CDR3, the DNA is TGTGCCAGCAGCCCATCAGCCGGGGCCGAAAAACTGTTTTTT.

This clonotype was counted at least ten times. V usage is TRBV2 and J usage is TRBJ1-1; 7 nucleotides agree with TRBD1. J gave up 1 base and V 5 bases, and 1 base lay outside the gene matches. There are 13 residues in the CDR3. Germline CDR1 is SNHLY and CDR2 is FYNNEI. Written as DNA, the CDR3 is TGTGCCAGCAGTCAGGGGGGGAACACTGAAGCTTTCTTT. It codes for CASSQGGNTEAFF.

The chain employs TRBV11-3 and TRBJ2-1; perhaps TRBD2 as D (5 bases). V lost 5 bases and J 11 bases, leaving 22 bases between the germline ends. CDR1 and CDR2 (germline): SGHNT, YENEEA. The length of the CDR3 is 15 residues. The CDR3 protein is CASSPHPFFGSQQFF. CDR3 bases: TGTGCCAGCAGCCCCCACCCCTTTTTTGGGAGTCAGCAGTTCTTC.

The rearrangement links TRBV6-5 to TRBJ1-1; D is undetermined. The CDR3 is 14 amino acids. Germline V lookup: CDR1 MNHEY, CDR2 SVGAGI. Trimming pared 0 bases from V and 4 bases from J, leaving 9 bases between. Written as DNA, the CDR3 is TGTGCCAGCAGTTACTCGATGAGGAGCACTGAAGCTTTCTTT. Encoded protein: CASSYSMRSTEAFF.

At least ten counts were recorded for this clonotype. The chain has TRBV12-3 or TRBV12-4 and TRBJ1-6; unclear D gene. CDR3 length: 17 amino acids. V lost 6 bases to trimming and J lost 7 bases, with 22 bases between them. CDR3 sequence: CASSRSPDMGPNSPLHF. Here the CDR3 DNA reads TGTGCCAGCAGCCGAAGTCCTGATATGGGCCCAAATTCACCCCTCCACTTT.

This clonotype has more than one count but fewer than ten. V is TRBV6-9 and J is TRBJ1-4, with D maybe TRBD1 (6 bases). There are 13 residues in the CDR3. V lost 4 bases and J lost 7, with 10 bases in between. Looked up from germline, CDR1 is MNHGY and CDR2 is SVAAGI. CDR3 nucleotides: TGTGCCAGCAGTTTATACAGGGTTGAAAAACTGTTTTTT. Protein: CASSLYRVEKLFF.

This clonotype was detected ten times or more. This chain uses TRBV12-3 or TRBV12-4 with TRBJ1-2; tentative D call: TRBD1 (5 bases). V lost 6 bases to trimming and J lost 5 bases, with 28 bases between them. The CDR3 has 18 residues. CDR3 nucleotide sequence: TGTGCCAGCAGGGCCACCTCCGGCGGGGGGGTGGGAAGTTATGGCTACACCTTC. Translation: CASRATSGGGVGSYGYTF.

The J gene is TRBJ1-5, the V gene TRBV20-1; D is perhaps TRBD1 (6 bases). The CDR3 loop spans 14 amino acids. V gave up 3 bases and J gave up 3 bases, with 12 bases separating them. Germline V gives CDR1 DFQATT, CDR2 SNEGSKA (reference sequence). The CDR3 here is CSASLGGLNQPQHF. CDR3 in DNA: TGCAGTGCTAGTTTAGGGGGGCTCAATCAGCCCCAGCATTTT.

At least ten counts were recorded for this clonotype. The chain employs TRBV30 and TRBJ1-5, with TRBD1 as a possible D gene (5 bases). The CDR3 consists of 12 residues. The V gene lost 1 base and the J gene lost 7 bases, with 8 bases spanning the gap. Germline assignment: CDR1 GTSNPN and CDR2 SVGIG (reference sequence). CDR3 sequence reads: CAWSGGRQPQHF. CDR3 nucleotide sequence: TGTGCCTGGAGTGGGGGCCGACAGCCCCAGCATTTT. Combining the CDR3 with reference TRBV30 and TRBJ1-5 gives the whole variable domain SQTIHQWPATLVQPVGSPLSLECTVEGTSNPNLYWYRQAAGRGLQLLFYSVGIGQISSEVPQNLSASRPQDRQFILSSKKLLLSDSGFYLCAWSGGRQPQHFGDGTRLSIL.

In its sample, this clonotype was seen many times. This chain uses TRBV19 with TRBJ2-7; 9 bases match TRBD2. CDR1 is LNHDA, CDR2 SQIVND, per germline (reference sequence). This CDR3 has 14 amino acids. Trimming took 2 bases from V and 6 from J; bases not matched to a gene: 5. In DNA form, the CDR3 reads TGTGCCAGTAGTATAACGGGGACTAGCATCGAGCAGTACTTC. It encodes CASSITGTSIEQYF.

This clonotype was observed many times. V gene TRBV10-3 combines with J gene TRBJ2-3; 8 bases are a match to TRBD2. Germline CDR1 reads ENHRY; CDR2 reads SYGVKD. This CDR3 is 14 amino acids long. Trimming removed 6 bases from V and 3 bases from J; junction bases left unmatched: 5. The CDR3 spells CAIRGAGGTDTQYF. The CDR3 nucleotides read TGTGCCATCAGAGGGGCGGGAGGAACAGATACGCAGTATTTT.

This clonotype has at least ten counts. The chain has TRBV28 and TRBJ1-1, with D tentatively TRBD1 (5 bases). V gave up 8 bases and J gave up 1 base, with 14 bases separating them. The CDR3 spans 14 residues. Germline values: CDR1 MDHEN, CDR2 SYDVKM. CDR3 sequence (DNA): TGTGCCAGCCTGGGGGAGATCGAGAACACTGAAGCTTTCTTT. Translating it yields CASLGEIENTEAFF. The full variable domain, completed using reference TRBV28 and TRBJ1-1, is DVKVTQSSRYLVKRTGEKVFLECVQDMDHENMFWYRQDPGLGLRLIYFSYDVKMKEKGDIPEGYSVSREKKERFSLILESASTNQTSMYLCASLGEIENTEAFFGQGTRLTVV.

This clonotype showed up many times. V is TRBV10-1 and J is TRBJ2-7; D might be TRBD2 (6 bases). CDR1 and CDR2 (germline): WNHNN, SYGVQD (reference sequence). With 3 bases removed from V and 1 base from J, the gap between germline ends came to 22 bases. The CDR3 loop spans 18 amino acids. This CDR3 reads CASSEPTGGTEGSYEQYV. CDR3 in DNA: TGCGCCAGCAGTGAACCCACTGGGGGGACGGAAGGGTCCTACGAGCAGTACGTC.

This clonotype was counted ten times or more. The J gene is TRBJ2-5, the V gene TRBV6-5, with 12 bases that match TRBD2. Germline assignment: CDR1 MNHEY and CDR2 SVGAGI. V shed 0 bases and J 2 bases; nucleotides not matched to a gene: 10. The CDR3 runs to 19 residues. CDR3 protein: CASSYSRRLAGGGQETQYF. CDR3 coding DNA: TGTGCCAGCAGTTACTCTCGTAGGCTAGCGGGAGGGGGTCAAGAGACCCAGTACTTC.

This clonotype was seen many times. One end of the junction varies from germline; a read error may be responsible. The rearrangement joins TRBV14 to TRBJ2-1; 12 nucleotides align to TRBD2. This CDR3 has 17 amino acids. Germline CDR1 and CDR2: SGHDN and FVKESK. DNA for the CDR3: TGTGCCAGCAGCCGGGGACTAGCGGGTAGTTCCTACAATGGGCAGTTCTTC. Its translation is CASSRGLAGSSYNGQFF.

At least ten counts were recorded for this clonotype. This chain joins TRBV3-1 and TRBJ2-7; D call uncertain. The germline V and J ends were trimmed by 2 bases and 3 bases, with 8 bases remaining between them. There are 13 residues in the CDR3. Germline lookup yields CDR1 LGHDT and CDR2 YNNKEL (reference sequence). The CDR3 loop reads CASSQNRDYEQYF. Written as DNA, the CDR3 is TGTGCCAGCAGCCAAAACAGAGACTACGAGCAGTACTTC.

This clonotype appeared many times. This chain uses TRBV12-3 or TRBV12-4 with TRBJ2-2, with 14 nucleotides matching TRBD2. This CDR3 has 18 residues. With V trimmed by 5 bases and J by 7 bases, 12 bases remained unmatched. CDR3 nucleotides: TGTGCCAGCAGTGAACCGGGACTAGCGGGAGTTGTGGGCGGGGAGCTGTTTTTT. It yields the protein CASSEPGLAGVVGGELFF.

In its sample, this clonotype was seen many times. The V gene is TRBV6-1, the J gene TRBJ2-7, with D unclear. The germline V gene encodes CDR1 MNHNS and CDR2 SASEGT. The length of the CDR3 is 12 residues. Trimming removed 5 bases at V and 5 bases at J, with 10 bases between. The CDR3 DNA reads TGTGCCAGCAGTCCTTACTTGGACGAGCAGTACGTC. It encodes CASSPYLDEQYV.

This clonotype has just a few counts. This rearrangement joins TRBV5-8 to TRBJ1-4; D not resolved. The CDR3 loop spans 15 amino acids. Germline assignment: CDR1 SGHTS and CDR2 YDEGEE. V was pared by 0 bases and J by 5 bases, with 11 bases between. In nucleotides, the CDR3 is TGTGCCAGCAGCTTGGCCGGGAGTCAGAATGAAAAACTGTTTTTT. It yields the protein CASSLAGSQNEKLFF.

The V call is TRBV6-1, the J call TRBJ2-7; TRBD2 matches at 10 bases. Germline CDR1 MNHNS, CDR2 SASEGT. J gave up 5 bases and V 5 bases, and 12 bases lay outside the gene matches. This CDR3 spans 16 amino acids. The CDR3 spells CASSTTSGQPQHEQYF. The CDR3 DNA reads as TGTGCCAGCAGTACGACTAGCGGGCAGCCTCAGCACGAGCAGTACTTC.

This clonotype was counted at least ten times. The rearrangement links TRBV6-1 to TRBJ2-1, with D possibly matching TRBD2 (5 bases). V dropped 5 bases and J dropped 8 bases, with 22 bases sitting between them. The V gene's germline CDR1 is MNHNS and CDR2 SASEGT. The CDR3 consists of 16 residues. The CDR3 DNA is TGTGCCAGCAGTAAAGGAGGCCCCCTCTATGGGGATGAGCAGTTCTTC. Translation: CASSKGGPLYGDEQFF.

This clonotype was seen repeatedly, ten times or more. The rearrangement links TRBV5-1 to TRBJ2-1, with 7 bases aligning to TRBD2. Germline CDR1 reads SGHRS; CDR2 reads YFSETQ. This CDR3 has 15 residues. J lost 0 bases, V lost 2 bases, and 2 bases had no gene match. The CDR3 sequence is CASSFSGRSYNEQFF. In DNA, the CDR3 is TGCGCCAGCAGCTTTAGCGGGCGCTCCTACAATGAGCAGTTCTTC.

This clonotype was seen many times. The rearrangement links TRBV12-3 or TRBV12-4 to TRBJ1-1; D is perhaps TRBD1 (5 bases). The CDR3 covers 13 residues. V was shortened by 5 bases and J by 1 base, with 8 bases between the two germline ends. CDR3 region: CASSETGNTEAFF. Here the CDR3 DNA reads TGTGCCAGCAGTGAAACAGGGAACACTGAAGCTTTCTTT.

This clonotype has a count of ten or more. V usage is TRBV9 and J usage is TRBJ1-1; D is perhaps TRBD1 (5 bases). V lost 2 bases, J lost 0 bases, and 11 bases lay in between. Germline CDR1 SGDLS, CDR2 YYNGEE. The CDR3 contains 15 residues. The CDR3 nucleotides are TGTGCCAGCAGCGTCGGGGGTATTCTGAACACTGAAGCTTTCTTT. Encoded protein: CASSVGGILNTEAFF.

The chain is built from TRBV20-1 and TRBJ2-1; D is possibly TRBD1 (5 bases). V gave up 0 bases and J gave up 4 bases, with 13 bases separating them. The germline gives CDR1 DFQATT, CDR2 SNEGSKA (reference sequence). This CDR3 has 15 residues. CDR3 DNA sequence: TGCAGTGCTAGAGATCTTCAGGGCACATACAATGAGCAGTTCTTC. It specifies CSARDLQGTYNEQFF.

This clonotype was detected many times. In DNA, the CDR3 is TGTGCCAGCAGCCAAGACTCAAATGAGCAGTTCTTC. It translates to CASSQDSNEQFF. The chain is built from TRBV11-3 and TRBJ2-1; D gene ambiguous. The CDR3 is made up of 12 amino acids. The V and J ends lost 5 bases and 7 bases respectively, with 9 bases between them. Germline assignment: CDR1 SGHNT and CDR2 YENEEA.

The table lists this clonotype with a few counts. A much larger clone lies a single base off, so this may be a read error. The V call is TRBV12-3 or TRBV12-4, the J call TRBJ1-1, with 12 bases that match TRBD1. The CDR3 sequence is 13 residues long. CDR3 protein: CTSGGQGATEAFF. CDR3 nucleotide sequence: TGTACCAGCGGGGGACAGGGGGCGACTGAAGCTTTCTTT.